The clone carrying this T cell receptor (beta chain) was recorded only once. The sample is drawn from a study of shared clonotypes between healthy human individuals. CDR1 and CDR2 (germline): MDHEN, SYDVKM. Trimming took off 0 bases at V and 2 bases at J, with 11 bases between the two ends. CDR3 length: 15 residues. Assay used: immunoSEQ multiplex PCR; TCRdb lists only in-frame clones, some missing. The sample yields over a million clones, approximately 80% seen once. The clonotype comes from a man between 18 and 29 years old in good health. Some clones in this sample may be carry-over from other donors' samples. Sequenced: memory CD4+ T cells from PBMCs. Subset indicated: CD45RA-negative fraction. The J gene is TRBJ2-7, the V gene TRBV28; no definite D call. CDR3 sequence (DNA): TGTGCCAGCAGTTTATGGGGTAGAGAAGCCTACGAGCAGTACTTC. Its protein is CASSLWGREAYEQYF.